Listed below are T cell receptor beta chains from one sample, sequenced in a study of identical twins. MiXCR, run by TCRdb on the 5' RACE reads, gives a single entry per CDR3 protein. This table holds more than 200,000 distinct CDR3 sequences, about a tenth found once. Sequencing input: memory (CD45RO+) T cells sorted from blood. Source of these receptors: a woman aged 18-29 years in good health. Both conserved end residues are part of each CDR3. D genes are given only for firm matches. Size values are once, few and many counts, or a class for expanded clones, and some rows have none.

V gene	J gene	D gene	clone size	CDR3 protein	CDR3 DNA
TRBV3-1	TRBJ2-1	NA	many	CASRGQYNEQFF	TGTGCCAGCAGAGGACAGTACAATGAGCAGTTCTTC
TRBV2	TRBJ2-7	NA	NA	CAIWAMSSYEQYF	TGTGCCATTTGGGCGATGAGCTCCTACGAGCAGTACTTC
TRBV27	TRBJ2-5	NA	NA	CASSPRGSQETQYF	TGTGCCAGCAGCCCTCGGGGGAGCCAAGAGACCCAGTACTTC
TRBV20-1	TRBJ2-7	NA	few	CSAGRGEGYEQYF	TGCAGTGCTGGGAGGGGGGAAGGGTACGAGCAGTACTTC
TRBV7-8	TRBJ2-1	TRBD1	NA	CASRRGQGYNEQFF	TGTGCCAGCCGTAGGGGACAGGGATACAATGAGCAGTTCTTC
TRBV18	TRBJ2-4	NA	NA	CASSLDRAKNIQYF	TGTGCCAGCTCACTAGACAGGGCCAAAAACATTCAGTACTTC
TRBV7-9	TRBJ2-1	NA	NA	CASSLGRIEQFF	TGTGCCAGCAGCCTCGGGAGAATTGAGCAGTTCTTC
TRBV25-1	TRBJ2-3	TRBD1	many	CASSVVGVGGRGPDTQYF	TGTGCCAGCAGTGTAGTGGGCGTAGGGGGCAGGGGCCCAGATACGCAGTATTTT
TRBV7-2	TRBJ2-3	TRBD2	many	CASTERLAGGYTQYF	TGTGCCAGCACCGAAAGACTAGCGGGAGGCTATACGCAGTATTTT
TRBV12-3/TRBV12-4	TRBJ1-1	NA	many	CASGPLNTEAFF	TGTGCCAGCGGACCTCTGAACACTGAAGCTTTCTTT
TRBV9	TRBJ1-2	NA	NA	CASSVEQGLNYGYTF	TGTGCCAGCAGCGTGGAACAGGGTCTAAACTATGGCTACACCTTC
TRBV7-8	TRBJ2-5	NA	once	CASSFRAGEGAGETQYF	TGTGCCAGCAGCTTTAGGGCCGGCGAGGGTGCCGGGGAGACCCAGTACTTC
TRBV2	TRBJ2-5	NA	NA	CASGMELGETQYF	TGTGCCAGCGGGATGGAGTTAGGGGAGACCCAGTACTTC
TRBV6-5	TRBJ1-1	NA	NA	CASSYSGLNTEAFF	TGTGCCAGCAGTTACTCGGGGTTAAACACTGAAGCTTTCTTT
TRBV11-3	TRBJ2-7	NA	few	CASSAGPTREQYF	TGTGCCAGCAGCGCAGGACCCACTAGAGAGCAGTACTTC
TRBV19	TRBJ2-1	TRBD2	few	CASSIGSAGRLYEQFF	TGTGCCAGTAGTATAGGCTCAGCGGGAAGACTATATGAGCAGTTCTTC
TRBV2	TRBJ2-7	TRBD2	NA	CASRSGLASEQYF	TGTGCCAGCCGCTCGGGACTAGCGAGCGAGCAGTACTTC
TRBV20-1	TRBJ2-7	NA	many	CSARDEPRIGEQYF	TGCAGTGCTAGAGATGAACCCCGAATAGGGGAGCAGTACTTC
TRBV6-1	TRBJ1-4	TRBD1	few	CASRTIDREGLFF	TGTGCCAGCAGGACTATAGACAGGGAGGGACTGTTTTTT
TRBV20-1	TRBJ2-2	TRBD1	few	CSARAQTGGDTGELFF	TGCAGTGCTAGAGCCCAAACAGGGGGCGACACCGGGGAGCTGTTTTTT